Detailed here is one T cell receptor (beta chain). The data are from a study of blood T cell repertoires in COVID-19. Study information: Sites across the United States, Italy and Spain contributed samples from acute and convalescent COVID-19. T cells, B-cell-depleted T cells, or PBMCs provided the cDNA or gDNA that served as material.

Per the study methods: Counts of nucleated cells, estimated from reference gene primer amplification, were obtained. Data came from immunoSEQ multiplex PCR; TCRdb stores just in-frame clones and leaves some out. The V and J calls and clone size were taken over from that table, and D and trimming were inferred from the DNA. The sample contains 20,000 to 30,000 clones, around 90% of which appear only once. The sample consisted of peripheral blood. The receptor's source is a woman between 55 and 75 years old with active COVID-19.

The CDR3 is CATSDSGTGGYEQYF. Written as DNA, the CDR3 is TGTGCCACCAGTGACTCCGGGACAGGGGGCTACGAGCAGTACTTC. The chain employs TRBV24-1 and TRBJ2-7; TRBD1 matches 11 bases. The CDR3 contains 15 residues. The junction had 4 bases not matched to a gene; V was cut back by 4 bases and J by 3 bases. Germline-derived CDR1 and CDR2 are KGHDR and SFDVKD.